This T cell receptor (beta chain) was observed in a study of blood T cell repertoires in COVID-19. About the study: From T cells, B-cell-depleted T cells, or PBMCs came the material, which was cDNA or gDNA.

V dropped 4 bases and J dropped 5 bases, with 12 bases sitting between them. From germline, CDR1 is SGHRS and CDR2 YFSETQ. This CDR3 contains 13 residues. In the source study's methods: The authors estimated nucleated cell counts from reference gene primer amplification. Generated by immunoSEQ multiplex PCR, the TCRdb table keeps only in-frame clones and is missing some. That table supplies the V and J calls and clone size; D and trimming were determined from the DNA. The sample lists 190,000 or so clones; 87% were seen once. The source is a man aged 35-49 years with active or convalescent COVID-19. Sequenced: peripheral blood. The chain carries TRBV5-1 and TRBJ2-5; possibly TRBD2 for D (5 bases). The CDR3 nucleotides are TGCGCCAGCAGCCCCGGACCGGGGGAGACCCAGTACTTC. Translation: CASSPGPGETQYF.